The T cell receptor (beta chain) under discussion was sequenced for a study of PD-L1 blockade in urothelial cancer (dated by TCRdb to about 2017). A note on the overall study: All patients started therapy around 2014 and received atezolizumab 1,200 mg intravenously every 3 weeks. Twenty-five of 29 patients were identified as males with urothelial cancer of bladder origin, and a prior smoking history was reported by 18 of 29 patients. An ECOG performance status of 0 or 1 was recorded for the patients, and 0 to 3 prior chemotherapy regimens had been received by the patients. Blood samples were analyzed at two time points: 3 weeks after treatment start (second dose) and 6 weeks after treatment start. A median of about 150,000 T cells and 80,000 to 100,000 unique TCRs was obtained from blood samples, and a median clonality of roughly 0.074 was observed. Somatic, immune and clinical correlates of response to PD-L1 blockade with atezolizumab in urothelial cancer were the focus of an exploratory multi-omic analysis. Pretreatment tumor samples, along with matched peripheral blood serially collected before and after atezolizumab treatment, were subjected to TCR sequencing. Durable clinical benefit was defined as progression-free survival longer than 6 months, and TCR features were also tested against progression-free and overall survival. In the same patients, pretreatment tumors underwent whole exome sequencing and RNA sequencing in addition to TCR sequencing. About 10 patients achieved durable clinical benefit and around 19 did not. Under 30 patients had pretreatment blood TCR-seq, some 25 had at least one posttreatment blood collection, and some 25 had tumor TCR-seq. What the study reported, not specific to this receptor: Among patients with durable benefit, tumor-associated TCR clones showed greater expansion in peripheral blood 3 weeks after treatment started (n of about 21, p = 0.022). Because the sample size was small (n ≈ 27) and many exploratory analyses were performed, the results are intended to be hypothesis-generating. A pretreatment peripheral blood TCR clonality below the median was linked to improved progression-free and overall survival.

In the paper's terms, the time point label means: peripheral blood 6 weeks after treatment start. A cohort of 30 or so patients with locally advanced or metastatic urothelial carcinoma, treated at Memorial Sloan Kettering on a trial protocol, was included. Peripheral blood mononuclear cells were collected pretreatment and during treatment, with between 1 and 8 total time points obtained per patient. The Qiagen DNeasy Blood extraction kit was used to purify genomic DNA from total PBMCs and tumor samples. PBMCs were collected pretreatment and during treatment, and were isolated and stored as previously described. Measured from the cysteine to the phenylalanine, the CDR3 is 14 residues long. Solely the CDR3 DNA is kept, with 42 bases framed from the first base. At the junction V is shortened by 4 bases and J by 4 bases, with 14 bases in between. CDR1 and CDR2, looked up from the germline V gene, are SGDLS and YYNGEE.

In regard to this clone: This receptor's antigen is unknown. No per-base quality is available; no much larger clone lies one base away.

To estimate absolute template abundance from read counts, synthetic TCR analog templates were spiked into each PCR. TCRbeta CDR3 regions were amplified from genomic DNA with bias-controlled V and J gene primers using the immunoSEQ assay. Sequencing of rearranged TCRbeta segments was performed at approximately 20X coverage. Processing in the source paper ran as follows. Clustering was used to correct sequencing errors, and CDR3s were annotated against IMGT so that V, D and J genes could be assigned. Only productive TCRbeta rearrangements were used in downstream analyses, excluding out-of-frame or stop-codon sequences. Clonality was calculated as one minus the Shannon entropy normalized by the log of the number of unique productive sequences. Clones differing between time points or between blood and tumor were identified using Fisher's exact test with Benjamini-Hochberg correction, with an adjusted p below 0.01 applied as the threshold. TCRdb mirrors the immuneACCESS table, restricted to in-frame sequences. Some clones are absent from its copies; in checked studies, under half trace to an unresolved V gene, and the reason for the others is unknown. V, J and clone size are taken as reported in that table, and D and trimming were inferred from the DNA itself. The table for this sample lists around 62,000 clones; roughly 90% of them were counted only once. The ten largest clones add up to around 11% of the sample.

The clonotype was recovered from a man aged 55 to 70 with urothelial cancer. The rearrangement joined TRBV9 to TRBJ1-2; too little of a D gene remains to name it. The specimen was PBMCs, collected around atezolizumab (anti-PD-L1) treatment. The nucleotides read TGTGCCAGCAGCCCAGAGGGAATTTCCTATGGCTACACCTTC. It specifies CASSPEGISYGYTF.